This T cell receptor beta chain is drawn from a study of T cells in Graves' hyperthyroidism and ophthalmopathy. The overall study: Before treatment of any kind, peripheral blood was taken at initial diagnosis.

Amplification of TCR beta CDR3 regions used RNA as the template. During a first-round RT-PCR of the TCR CDR3, the HTBI primer set was used. TCRdb used MiXCR to reprocess the multiplex PCR reads, holding one entry per CDR3 protein. The sample carries fewer than 600,000 distinct CDR3 sequences, about 14% recorded once. Uncontrolled infection, other autoimmune disease, pregnancy or lactation led to exclusion. Germline CDR1 is SGHVS and CDR2 is FQNEAQ. The junction had 5 bases not matched to a gene; V was cut back by 1 base and J by 7 bases. This CDR3 is 15 amino acids long. In this sample, this clonotype turned up many times. Its specificity is not known. Broader study findings: Most clonotypes expanded in the thyroid (above 0.001) were also present in blood.

This sequence joins TRBV7-8 and TRBJ2-1, with 9 nucleotides matching TRBD2. Sequencing was done on a sample of blood. This TCR was sampled from a woman in her forties with Graves' hyperthyroidism. The CDR3 DNA sequence: TGTGCCAGCAGCTTAGTGGCTAGCGGGATTAATGAGCAGTTCTTC. It codes for CASSLVASGINEQFF.